The rows below give T cell receptor beta chains drawn from one sample of a study of T cells in localized non-small cell lung cancer. Profiling relied on immunoSEQ multiplex PCR, and the TCRdb table lists in-frame clones only, not all of them. The profile shows approximately 70,000 clones, about nine tenths of them singletons. This material consisted of peripheral blood, taken before any cancer treatment. These receptors all stem from a male donor at least 60 years old with stage III squamous cell lung carcinoma. CDR3s include the opening cysteine and the closing phenylalanine or tryptophan. The D gene is left open where the match is weak. A clone size is listed for some rows: how often the clone was seen (once, few, many), or a class if it is expanded.

j_gene	v_gene	abundance	d_gene	CDR3nt	CDR3aa
TRBJ1-5	TRBV2	NA	NA	TGTGCCAGCAGTGAATTCAGGGGTATTGGACAGCCCCAGCATTTT	CASSEFRGIGQPQHF
TRBJ1-2	TRBV11-2	NA	TRBD1	TGTGCCAGCAGTAAACCGGGACAGACTTATGGCTACACCTTC	CASSKPGQTYGYTF
TRBJ2-3	TRBV7-2	medium-sized	NA	TGTGCCAGCAGCCGCGGGACTGGCACAGATACGCAGTATTTT	CASSRGTGTDTQYF
TRBJ2-1	TRBV7-9	NA	NA	TGTGCCAGCAGCTTAGCAGGATCACCCTCCGAGCAGTTCTTC	CASSLAGSPSEQFF
TRBJ1-2	TRBV5-5	once	TRBD1	TGTGCCAGCAGCTTGGGGGACAGTTTCTTCTATGGCTACACCTTC	CASSLGDSFFYGYTF
TRBJ1-5	TRBV5-6	NA	NA	TGTGCCAGCAGCTTGAGAGGTTATAGCAATCAGCCCCAGCATTTT	CASSLRGYSNQPQHF
TRBJ2-7	TRBV30	NA	TRBD1	TGTGCCTGGAGTTCCACAGGGGGTTCAGACGAGCAGTACTTC	CAWSSTGGSDEQYF
TRBJ1-1	TRBV5-1	NA	NA	TGCGCCAGCAGCTCCTACCTTGACACGGGCAACACTGAAGCTTTCTTT	CASSSYLDTGNTEAFF
TRBJ2-1	TRBV27	NA	NA	TGTGCCAGCAGTTTATCCTCCGGGGTTCTAGTCACCTACAATGAGCAGTTCTTC	CASSLSSGVLVTYNEQFF
TRBJ2-3	TRBV4-1	NA	NA	TGCGCCAGCAGCCCCCGGGGGCTAACTAGCACAGATACGCAGTATTTT	CASSPRGLTSTDTQYF
TRBJ1-2	TRBV6-1	NA	NA	TGTGCCGTTTTGACGGGCCCCAACTATGGCTACACCTTC	CAVLTGPNYGYTF
TRBJ2-3	TRBV6-6	NA	NA	TGTGCCAGCAGTTACGCGGGACACGAAACAGATACGCAGTATTTT	CASSYAGHETDTQYF
TRBJ1-5	TRBV6-1	NA	TRBD1	TGTGCCAGCAGCGACGACAGGGGGCCCCATCAGCCCCAGCATTTT	CASSDDRGPHQPQHF
TRBJ1-1	TRBV7-9	NA	NA	TGTGCCAGCAGCTCTCCTTCAGGGAACACTGAAGCTTTCTTT	CASSSPSGNTEAFF